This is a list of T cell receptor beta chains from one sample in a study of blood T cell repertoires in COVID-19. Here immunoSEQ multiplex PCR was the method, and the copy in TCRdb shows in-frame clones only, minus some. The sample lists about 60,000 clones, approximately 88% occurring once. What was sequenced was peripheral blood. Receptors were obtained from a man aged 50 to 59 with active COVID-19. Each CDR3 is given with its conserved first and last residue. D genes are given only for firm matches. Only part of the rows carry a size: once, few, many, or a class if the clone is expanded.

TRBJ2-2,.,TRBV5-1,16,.,CASSSPGGVNTGELFF,TGCGCCAGCAGCTCCCCAGGCGGGGTGAACACCGGGGAGCTGTTTTTT
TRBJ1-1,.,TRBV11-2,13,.,CASSLMGGTEAFF,TGTGCCAGCAGCTTAATGGGGGGGACTGAAGCTTTCTTT
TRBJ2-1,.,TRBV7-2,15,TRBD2,CASSQTSGGYNEQFF,TGTGCCAGCAGCCAGACTAGCGGGGGTTACAATGAGCAGTTCTTC
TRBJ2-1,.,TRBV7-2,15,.,CASSLAGSSYNEQFF,TGTGCCAGCAGCTTAGCGGGGAGCTCCTACAATGAGCAGTTCTTC
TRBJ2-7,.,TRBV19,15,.,CASSKNREGGYEQYF,TGTGCCAGTAGTAAAAACAGGGAAGGGGGTTACGAGCAGTACTTC
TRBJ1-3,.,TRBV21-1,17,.,CASSKKTMRRAGNTIYF,TGTGCCAGCAGCAAAAAAACCATGAGGAGGGCTGGAAACACCATATATTTT
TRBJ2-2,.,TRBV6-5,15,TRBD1,CASSQGQPNTGELFF,TGTGCCAGCAGTCAGGGACAGCCGAACACCGGGGAGCTGTTTTTT
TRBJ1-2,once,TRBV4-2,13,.,CASSQRGGDGYTF,TGTGCCAGCAGCCAGCGCGGCGGGGATGGCTACACCTTC
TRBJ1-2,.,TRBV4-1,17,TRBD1,CASSLITRQGWTYGYTF,TGCGCCAGCAGCCTAATAACAAGACAGGGTTGGACCTATGGCTACACCTTC
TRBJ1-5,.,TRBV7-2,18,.,CASSPTRGMGTINQPQHF,TGTGCCAGCAGCCCTACGCGGGGCATGGGTACGATCAATCAGCCCCAGCATTTT
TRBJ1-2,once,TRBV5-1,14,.,CASSLTAANYGYTF,TGCGCCAGCAGCTTAACAGCAGCTAACTATGGCTACACCTTC
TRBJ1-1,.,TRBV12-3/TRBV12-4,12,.,CASSFNAAEAFF,TGTGCCAGCAGTTTTAACGCGGCTGAAGCTTTCTTT
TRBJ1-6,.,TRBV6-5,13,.,CASSDRRNSPLHF,TGTGCCAGCAGCGACAGGAGGAATTCACCCCTCCACTTT
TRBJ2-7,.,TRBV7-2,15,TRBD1,CASSFSTGTGKEQYF,TGTGCCAGCAGCTTTTCCACCGGGACAGGGAAAGAGCAGTACTTC
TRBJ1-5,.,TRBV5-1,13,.,CASSPLPGQPQHF,TGCGCCAGCAGCCCCCTTCCGGGGCAGCCCCAGCATTTT
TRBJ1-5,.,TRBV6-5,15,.,CASSYSGGSNQPQHF,TGTGCCAGCAGTTACTCGGGGGGGAGCAATCAGCCCCAGCATTTT
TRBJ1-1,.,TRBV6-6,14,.,CASSYRGSGTEAFF,TGTGCCAGCAGTTACCGGGGGTCGGGCACTGAAGCTTTCTTT
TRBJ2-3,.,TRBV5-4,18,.,CASSLGSPLAPTVDTQYF,TGTGCCAGCAGCTTGGGTTCGCCCCTAGCCCCCACGGTAGATACGCAGTATTTT
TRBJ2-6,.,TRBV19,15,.,CASSAAGSGANVLTF,TGTGCCAGTAGTGCGGCCGGCTCTGGGGCCAACGTCCTGACTTTC
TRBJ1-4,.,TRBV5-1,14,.,CASSLSTTNEKLFF,TGCGCCAGCAGCTTGTCCACAACTAATGAAAAACTGTTTTTT
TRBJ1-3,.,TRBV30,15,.,CAWSTGGGAGNTIYF,TGTGCCTGGAGTACCGGAGGGGGGGCTGGAAACACCATATATTTT
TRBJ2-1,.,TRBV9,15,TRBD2,CASSVAIGGYNEQFF,TGTGCCAGCAGCGTCGCCATCGGGGGGTACAATGAGCAGTTCTTC